This passage covers 29 T cell receptor beta chains from one sample sequenced in a study of T cells after yellow fever vaccination. TCRdb independently ran MiXCR on the 5' RACE reads; one entry per CDR3 protein. Of some 350,000 distinct CDR3 sequences detected, approximately 3.9% appear once; the ten largest clones hold roughly a quarter. The material sequenced was PBMCs, taken 5 days after the yellow fever booster vaccination. These receptors came from a man aged 18 to 30 who received the YFV17D yellow fever vaccine.

The chain couples TRBV4-3 to TRBJ2-1; no definite D call. Germline loops: CDR1 LGHNA, CDR2 YSLEER. Deletions cut 0 bases from V and 5 bases from J, with 8 bases between. The CDR3 totals 14 residues. The CDR3 region has the DNA TGCGCCAGCAGCCAAGATTCGGCTGACAATGAGCAGTTCTTC. Protein product: CASSQDSADNEQFF.

At least ten counts were recorded for this clonotype. V usage is TRBV5-1 and J usage is TRBJ1-2; 7 nucleotides line up with TRBD1. CDR1 is SGHRS and CDR2 is YFSETQ in the germline V gene. The CDR3 runs 13 residues. The junction had 4 bases not matched to a gene; V was cut back by 0 bases and J by 8 bases. CDR3 region: CASSLATGEGYTF. The CDR3 DNA is TGCGCCAGCAGCTTGGCCACAGGGGAAGGCTACACCTTC.

This clonotype turned up a few times. This chain's CDR3 is CASSAGTGGAQYF. CDR3 bases: TGTGCCAGCAGTGCCGGGACAGGGGGGGCCCAGTACTTC. The chain is built from TRBV6-5 and TRBJ2-5; 11 nucleotides align to TRBD1. V shed 5 bases, J shed 9 bases, and the junction held 5 bases outside the gene matches. The CDR3 totals 13 residues. The V gene's germline CDR1 is MNHEY and CDR2 SVGAGI.

V is TRBV5-6 and J is TRBJ1-1; 7 bases are a match to TRBD1. V dropped 3 bases and J dropped 11; count of bases not matched to a gene: 7. The CDR3 runs to 12 residues. Germline CDR1 and CDR2: SGHDT and YYEEEE. The CDR3 here is CASSSTGFQAFF. The CDR3 DNA follows: TGTGCCAGCAGCTCGACAGGGTTCCAGGCTTTCTTT.

This clonotype was counted ten times or more. The gene calls are TRBV28 and TRBJ2-7; 7 nucleotides agree with TRBD2. The germline V gene encodes CDR1 MDHEN and CDR2 SYDVKM. CDR3 length: 14 residues. V trimming: 6 bases; J trimming: 2 bases; junction bases outside the gene matches: 7. The CDR3 DNA sequence: TGTGCCAGCAGAGGAGCGGGGTCCGCCTACGAGCAGTACGTC. Translating gives CASRGAGSAYEQYV.

The table lists this clonotype with many counts. The chain is built from TRBV3-1 and TRBJ2-3, with a weak D call TRBD2 (5 bases). In germline, CDR1 is LGHDT, CDR2 YNNKEL (reference sequence). The CDR3 extends over 16 amino acids. V lost 4 bases, J lost 0 bases, and 14 bases lay in between. The CDR3 DNA follows: TGTGCCAGCAGCCTCCGGCGGGCGTTGAGCACAGATACGCAGTATTTT. Protein product: CASSLRRALSTDTQYF.

V is TRBV7-2 and J is TRBJ2-2; D gene uncertain. This CDR3 spans 11 amino acids. CDR1 and CDR2 (germline): SGHTA, FQGNSA. The V end was cut by 1 base, the J end by 8 bases, with 2 bases between. In DNA form, the CDR3 reads TGTGCCAGCAGCTTAGAGGGGGAGCTGTTTTTT. Translated, it gives CASSLEGELFF. Looking up the rest from reference TRBV7-2 and TRBJ2-2 gives the full variable domain: GAGVSQSPSNKVTEKGKDVELRCDPISGHTALYWYRQSLGQGLEFLIYFQGNSAPDKSGLPSDRFSAERTGGSVSTLTIQRTQQEDSAVYLCASSLEGELFFGEGSRLTVL.

This clonotype has only a few counts. The rearrangement joins TRBV6-1 to TRBJ2-1; 10 positions agree with TRBD2. The CDR3 extends over 17 amino acids. Germline CDR1 is MNHNS and CDR2 is SASEGT. The ends lost 5 bases at V and 0 bases at J; junction bases unmatched: 7. The CDR3 bases are TGTGCCAGCAGTATATTAGCGGGGGGAAGCTCCTACAATGAGCAGTTCTTC. It translates to CASSILAGGSSYNEQFF.

The genes are TRBV5-1 and TRBJ2-6; D is unresolved. The CDR3 contains 16 residues. Trimming removed 4 bases at V and 3 bases at J, with 14 bases between. The V gene's germline CDR1 is SGHRS and CDR2 YFSETQ. Here the CDR3 reads CASSHLTVDGANVLTF. The CDR3 DNA is TGCGCCAGCAGCCATCTCACGGTGGATGGGGCCAACGTCCTGACTTTC.

This clonotype appeared many times. J is TRBJ2-7 and V is TRBV30; perhaps TRBD1 as D (5 bases). The germline gives CDR1 GTSNPN, CDR2 SVGIG (reference sequence). The CDR3 runs to 14 residues. Trimming pared 2 bases from V and 0 bases from J, leaving 11 bases between. In DNA form, the CDR3 reads TGTGCCTGGAGTACTGAGACAGCCTCCTACGAGCAGTACTTC. Amino acid sequence: CAWSTETASYEQYF.

This clonotype was picked up many times. The V call is TRBV19, the J call TRBJ2-3; no firm D call. V was trimmed by 7 bases and J by 0 bases, leaving 11 bases between them. The CDR3 is made up of 14 amino acids. Per the germline V gene, CDR1 is LNHDA and CDR2 is SQIVND (reference sequence). Here the CDR3 DNA reads TGTGCCAGTAAGGACGGAGACAGCACAGATACGCAGTATTTT. It specifies CASKDGDSTDTQYF. Full variable domain (outside the CDR3, taken from reference TRBV19 and TRBJ2-3): DGGITQSPKYLFRKEGQNVTLSCEQNLNHDAMYWYRQDPGQGLRLIYYSQIVNDFQKGDIAEGYSVSREKKESFPLTVTSAQKNPTAFYLCASKDGDSTDTQYFGPGTRLTVL.

The chain recombines TRBV7-8 with TRBJ1-4, with D hard to call. V shed 6 bases and J shed 6 bases, with 14 bases lying between them. This CDR3 is 14 amino acids long. Germline loops: CDR1 SGHVS, CDR2 FQNEAQ. Here the CDR3 reads CASSSTAKDEKLFF. The CDR3 nucleotides are TGTGCCAGCAGTTCGACGGCCAAAGATGAAAAACTGTTTTTT.

The chain couples TRBV4-1 to TRBJ2-1; D not resolved. V shed 1 base and J shed 3 bases, with 19 bases lying between them. The CDR3 spans 18 residues. In germline, CDR1 is MGHRA, CDR2 YSYEKL. The CDR3 region has the DNA TGCGCCAGCAGCCAAGTTGTTTGGCTCGTTAAGAGCTACAATGAGCAGTTCTTC. As protein: CASSQVVWLVKSYNEQFF.

This clonotype was found many times. The chain recombines TRBV7-2 with TRBJ2-6, with 7 bases identical to TRBD1. In germline, CDR1 is SGHTA, CDR2 FQGNSA. CDR3 length equals 16 residues. V shed 5 bases, J shed 2 bases, and the junction held 6 bases outside the gene matches. CDR3 loop: CASSAGTGAGANVLTF. Written as DNA, the CDR3 is TGTGCCAGCAGCGCCGGCACAGGGGCTGGGGCCAACGTCCTGACTTTC.

This clonotype has at least ten counts. The chain joins TRBV5-5 to TRBJ2-5; unclear D gene. The CDR3 has 12 residues. Germline V gives CDR1 SGHKS, CDR2 YYEKEE (reference sequence). Trimming shortened V by 3 bases and J by 1 base, and 4 bases separated the two germline ends. The CDR3 reads CASSWPQETQYF. The CDR3, as DNA: TGTGCCAGCAGCTGGCCCCAAGAGACCCAGTACTTC. Full variable domain (missing parts from reference TRBV5-5 and TRBJ2-5): DAGVTQSPTHLIKTRGQQVTLRCSPISGHKSVSWYQQVLGQGPQFIFQYYEKEERGRGNFPDRFSARQFPNYSSELNVNALLLGDSALYLCASSWPQETQYFGPGTRLLVL.

Only a few counts were recorded for this clonotype. The V call is TRBV5-4, the J call TRBJ2-4, with D perhaps matching TRBD1 (7 bases). Trimming pared 3 bases from V and 8 bases from J, leaving 15 bases between. Germline V CDR1 and CDR2: SGHNT, YYREEE (reference sequence). This CDR3 region has 14 residues. CDR3 in amino acids: CASSSRGVGDIQYF. In DNA form, the CDR3 reads TGTGCCAGCAGCTCCAGGGGGGTCGGGGACATTCAGTACTTC.

The rearrangement joins TRBV5-1 to TRBJ2-3, with TRBD2 as a possible D gene (7 bases). This CDR3 comprises 17 residues. The germline V and J ends were trimmed by 1 base and 2 bases, with 17 bases remaining between them. CDR1 and CDR2 from the germline V gene are SGHRS and YFSETQ. The CDR3 here is CASSLSSGGGVTDTQYF. CDR3 coding DNA: TGCGCCAGCAGCTTGTCATCGGGCGGGGGCGTCACAGATACGCAGTATTTT.

This clonotype was seen ten or more times. This rearrangement joins TRBV6-1 to TRBJ2-1, with 9 positions matching TRBD1. The ends lost 3 bases at V and 10 bases at J; junction bases unmatched: 7. CDR3 length equals 14 residues. The germline gives CDR1 MNHNS, CDR2 SASEGT. CDR3 bases: TGTGCCAGCAGTGACGGGACAGGGCCTCGGGAGCAGTTCTTC. Its translation: CASSDGTGPREQFF.

V and J are TRBV29-1 and TRBJ1-2, with D possibly matching TRBD1 (5 bases). Trimming took off 0 bases at V and 4 bases at J, with 21 bases between the two ends. Germline V lookup: CDR1 SQVTM, CDR2 ANQGSEA. The CDR3 totals 17 residues. The CDR3 loop reads CSVEEGRRYGVGYGYTF. In nucleotides, the CDR3 is TGCAGCGTTGAAGAGGGACGGCGATATGGGGTTGGCTATGGCTACACCTTC.

In its sample, this clonotype was seen a few times. The rearrangement joins TRBV12-3 or TRBV12-4 to TRBJ2-7, with 10 positions matching TRBD1. The CDR3 loop spans 15 amino acids. V shed 3 bases and J 6 bases; nucleotides not matched to a gene: 8. The CDR3 loop is CASSLGQGPIAEQYF. CDR3 sequence (DNA): TGTGCCAGCAGTTTGGGACAGGGGCCGATTGCCGAGCAGTACTTC.

In this sample, this clonotype turned up a few times. CDR3 nucleotide sequence: TGTGCCAGCTCACGAACGGAGGATGAAAAACTGTTTTTT. Encoded protein: CASSRTEDEKLFF. The chain carries TRBV18 and TRBJ1-4, with D hard to call. V lost 4 bases to trimming and J lost 6 bases, with 9 bases between them. Germline CDR1 and CDR2: KGHSH and LQKENI. The CDR3 sequence is 13 residues long.

In its sample, this clonotype was seen a few times. V and J are TRBV5-5 and TRBJ2-1; a possible D gene is TRBD1 (6 bases). The CDR3 is 17 amino acids. Trimming took off 5 bases at V and 0 bases at J, with 18 bases between the two ends. Germline assignment: CDR1 SGHKS and CDR2 YYEKEE (reference sequence). CDR3 loop: CASRTGTRTSSYNEQFF. CDR3 nucleotides: TGTGCCAGCAGAACCGGGACACGGACGAGCTCCTACAATGAGCAGTTCTTC.

This clonotype occurred many times. V usage is TRBV20-1 and J usage is TRBJ2-7, with D possibly TRBD2 on 5 matching bases. The germline V gene has CDR1 DFQATT and CDR2 SNEGSKA (reference sequence). The CDR3 runs to 13 residues. The ends were cut back, 3 bases at V and 1 base at J, with 10 bases in the middle. The CDR3 reads CSASDGESYEQYF. CDR3 sequence (DNA): TGCAGTGCTAGCGACGGGGAGTCCTACGAGCAGTACTTC.

V usage is TRBV19 and J usage is TRBJ2-5; D not certain. V shed 3 bases and J shed 6 bases, with 14 bases lying between them. The CDR3 consists of 14 residues. Looked up from germline, CDR1 is LNHDA and CDR2 is SQIVND (reference sequence). The CDR3 protein is CASSITGPQQTQYF. Here the CDR3 DNA reads TGTGCCAGTAGTATTACGGGCCCTCAACAGACCCAGTACTTC.

This clonotype was detected ten times or more. This sequence joins TRBV5-1 and TRBJ2-5; a possible D gene is TRBD1 (5 bases). The CDR3 is 14 residues long. Trimming stripped 3 bases from V and 1 base from J, with 10 bases between. Germline V gene sequence: CDR1 SGHRS, CDR2 YFSETQ. The CDR3 coding sequence is TGCGCCAGCAGCTACCGACAGCTCCAAGAGACCCAGTACTTC. Its translation is CASSYRQLQETQYF.

Only a few counts were recorded for this clonotype. The V gene is TRBV7-9, the J gene TRBJ1-5; D ambiguous. Looked up from germline, CDR1 is SEHNR and CDR2 is FQNEAQ (reference sequence). V lost 4 bases and J lost 4, with 14 bases in between. The CDR3 has 15 amino acids. For the CDR3, the DNA is TGTGCCAGCAGCTCCTACGGTAATCAAAATCAGCCCCAGCATTTT. It translates to CASSSYGNQNQPQHF.

A few counts support this clonotype. The rearrangement joins TRBV5-1 to TRBJ1-1; D not resolved. Per germline, CDR1 SGHRS and CDR2 YFSETQ. V lost 4 bases and J 0 bases, leaving 13 bases between the germline ends. The CDR3 sequence is 15 residues long. This CDR3 reads CASSDKTGMNTEAFF. CDR3 nucleotide sequence: TGCGCCAGCAGCGACAAGACCGGGATGAACACTGAAGCTTTCTTT.

CDR3 sequence (DNA): TGTGCCATCAGTGAGCGAAGTAACTATGGCTACACCTTC. Translated: CAISERSNYGYTF. The chain joins TRBV10-3 to TRBJ1-2; no firm D call. Germline V CDR1 and CDR2: ENHRY, SYGVKD. CDR3 size: 13 residues. V was pared by 2 bases and J by 1 base, with 5 bases between.

This clonotype was observed a few times. The chain uses TRBV9 and TRBJ2-1; TRBD1 or TRBD2 may be the D gene (5 bases each). This CDR3 is 15 amino acids long. Per the germline V gene, CDR1 is SGDLS and CDR2 is YYNGEE. Trimming removed 5 bases at V and 8 bases at J, with 20 bases between. The CDR3 bases are TGTGCCAGCAGTACACGGGGCGCTGTTTATTATGAGCAGTTCTTC. Encoded protein: CASSTRGAVYYEQFF.